This TCR beta chain was sequenced in a study of naive and memory T cell subsets (dated by TCRdb to the late 2010s). As for the study more broadly: An open-source, UMI-based TCR alpha and beta sequencing pipeline was applied to sorted naive and memory peripheral blood T cell subsets. The functional CMV T cell responses agreed completely with IgG serology results. RNA was DNase-treated and reverse transcribed with TCR constant-region primers, mostly using SuperScript III. Points the paper makes about the study in general: A few larger clonotypes were found in naive repertoires, especially CD8, and these larger clonotypes were possibly memory cells re-expressing CD45RA. Single alpha or beta chain sequences, rather than paired alpha/beta receptors, were used to define clonotypes. TCR abundance followed a power law with an exponent that was different for naive and memory subsets but consistent across the three individuals. Gini index rose and Shannon and inverse Simpson diversity fell from naive through CM, EM and EMRA in both CD4 and CD8 cells. The repertoire findings for the naive and memory subsets could not be validated against a ground truth because none was available. RNA-based TCR counts may be affected by expression changes linked to T cell activation and differentiation. After error correction, only a single occurrence was seen for over 90% of naive TCR sequences, so much steeper abundance distributions were produced than in memory subsets.

This clonotype was counted a few times. The clone's antigen remains unknown. The record has no base qualities; no much larger clone is one base away. The library was built by means of UMI-ligation and nested PCR. The beta constant-region primer was an equimolar mix of two oligonucleotides covering both TRBC1 and TRBC2. A single-stranded oligonucleotide containing the SP2 primer and a 12-nucleotide UMI was joined to the 3' end of the cDNA by T4 RNA ligase 1. Four rounds of PCR, combining the SP2 primer with nested alpha and beta constant-region primers, were used to amplify the ligated cDNA. Incubation of the ligation reaction lasted roughly 18-25 hours at 16 degrees C. PCR2 was typically performed as a SYBR Green qPCR and was stopped at a predetermined threshold so that over-amplification was prevented. Every purification after the first one was done using Agencourt AMPure XP magnetic beads. Libraries were quantified by Qubit and checked on a TapeStation, with a main peak expected near 650 bp. Pooled libraries were sequenced on an Illumina MiSeq with v2 2x251 paired-end kits, typically giving roughly 0.95-2.1 million reads per sample. Each sample's library went into the pool at roughly 4.4 nM, and roughly 4.5-8% PhiX was added to help with cluster recognition. Per the authors' processing: Decombinator assigned V and J genes to Demultiplexor-processed FASTQ reads by tag matching, allowing a single base-pair mismatch. Collapsinator used UMIs to correct both sequencing errors and frequency errors arising from PCR heterogeneity. CDR3Translator translated TCRs and extracted CDR3s from the conserved cysteine to the FGXG phenylalanine, flagging non-productive sequences. Repertoires were subsampled to equal numbers of UMI-defined TCRs before Gini, Shannon entropy and inverse Simpson indices were calculated. Power-law fits to clonotype abundance distributions were performed by maximum likelihood within the linear range. For one naive CD8 sample, the pipeline and MIGEC produced similar UMI counts, unique TCR numbers and clonal distributions. One analysis removed from the naive repertoire any naive TCRs that were also found in any memory subset from the same donor. A set of several thousand CMV-associated CDR3 sequences, compiled from VDJdb and a published dataset, was used to search the repertoires. TCRdb reprocessed the public reads (quality trimming at Q25 with fastp, clone calling with MiXCR) and kept in-frame beta chains. All rows with the same CDR3 protein become a single entry with the most common DNA and genes. These V and J calls derive from TCRdb rather than the authors' analysis. In this sample the table shows approximately 140,000 distinct CDR3 sequences, around 15% of which occur a single time. The top ten hold about 0.15% of the sample.

From the second PCR step onward, the TCR alpha chain libraries and the TCR beta chain libraries were amplified separately. To determine each donor's CMV status, fresh PBMCs were stimulated overnight with CMV viral lysate, and IFNgamma production from CD4+ T cells was then assessed. CD4 T cells were positively selected using Miltenyi beads, after which CD8 T cells were positively selected from the CD4-negative fraction. Cells were stained for CD3, CD4, CD8, CD45RA, CD27 and a live/dead dye and were sorted on a BD Aria II into four subsets based on CD45RA and CD27. Blood came from a few healthy volunteers, each fractionated into CD4 and CD8 T cells and then into four differentiation subsets. About 120 ml of peripheral blood was drawn per donor, and PBMC were isolated by Ficoll-Paque PLUS density-gradient centrifugation. The sorted cells were lysed in RLT buffer, after which RNA was extracted using a Qiagen RNeasy kit and kept at -80 degrees C.

The CDR3 numbers 13 residues from cysteine through phenylalanine. Only the CDR3 DNA is retained, 39 bases long and in frame from the first base. The junction carries 5 bases between V and J, which are trimmed by 1 base and 4 bases respectively. Reading the germline V gene (reference sequence) gives CDR1 LNHDA and CDR2 SQIVND. The sequence links TRBV19 to TRBJ2-1; the D region possibly corresponds to TRBD2 (5 bases align). This clonotype originated in a human donor in good health. The sample consisted of naive CD4+ T cells from blood. This sample's cell subset or site label indicates: naive T cells, CD45RA high CD27+. Read as DNA, the sequence is TGTGCCAGTAGTATAGCGGGATACAATGAGCAGTTCTTC. It translates as CASSIAGYNEQFF.